A single sample is the source of the 9 T cell receptor beta chains below, sequenced in a study of molecular identifiers for immune sequencing clone quantification. TCRdb analysed the PCR reads with MiXCR anew, one entry per CDR3 protein. The sample records more than 300,000 distinct CDR3 sequences, about 20% being singletons. The specimen sequenced was naive CD8+ T cells from blood, with Jurkat cell RNA spiked in. As to subset: FACS-sorted CD8+CD4-CCR7+CD45RA+ naive T cells. These receptors were collected from a human donor in good health. Some libraries in this study had Jurkat cell RNA spiked in.

With regard to this clonotype: A much larger clonotype is one base distant, so this may be a read error. The chain carries TRBV7-8 and TRBJ2-3, with 16 positions matching TRBD2. Per germline, CDR1 SGHVS and CDR2 FQNEAQ. The CDR3 is 19 amino acids. CDR3: CASSPGTSGGASGTDTQCF. The CDR3 region has the DNA TGTGCCAGCAGCCCGGGGACTAGCGGGGGGGCCTCGGGCACAGATACGCAGTGTTTT.

This clonotype has only a few counts. CDR3 sequence reads: CANTKRQGDFLDTQYF. The DNA for the CDR3 is TGTGCCAACACCAAGAGACAGGGGGATTTTTTGGATACGCAGTATTTT. The chain carries TRBV6-2 or TRBV6-3 and TRBJ2-3, with 9 bases identical to TRBD1. Germline V lookup: CDR1 MNHEY, CDR2 SVGEGT. This CDR3 region has 16 residues. V shed 10 bases and J 6 bases; nucleotides not matched to a gene: 17.

The sample holds many counts of this clonotype. The chain carries TRBV12-3 or TRBV12-4 and TRBJ2-3, with unresolved D. CDR3 length equals 13 residues. V was trimmed by 3 bases and J by 3 bases, leaving 7 bases between them. Written as DNA, the CDR3 is TGTGCCAGCAGTTTCCCTTTAACAGATACGCAGTATTTT. This translates into CASSFPLTDTQYF.

This clonotype has at least ten counts. Germline and junction disagree at one end, which may indicate a read error. This rearrangement joins TRBV7-9 to TRBJ1-1, with D possibly matching TRBD1 (6 bases). The CDR3 length is 12 residues. CDR1 SEHNR and CDR2 FQNEAQ come from the germline V gene (reference sequence). The CDR3 region has the DNA TGTGCCAGCAGTTTAGCAGGGGCTGAAGCTTTCTTT. It codes for CASSLAGAEAFF.

This clonotype was found many times. This chain joins TRBV27 and TRBJ1-2, with TRBD1 matching over 8 bases. V lost 2 bases to trimming and J lost 3 bases; unmatched junction nucleotides: 11. The CDR3 contains 17 residues. The germline gives CDR1 MNHEY, CDR2 SMNVEV (reference sequence). The CDR3 sequence is CASSLTGTGWRHYGYTF. For the CDR3, the DNA is TGTGCCAGCAGTTTAACCGGGACAGGCTGGAGGCACTATGGCTACACCTTC.

V gene TRBV6-2 or TRBV6-3 combines with J gene TRBJ2-3; TRBD2 matches at 9 bases. Germline CDR1 MNHEY, CDR2 SVGEGT. The CDR3 has 15 residues. Trimming at V came to 6 bases and at J to 4 bases, leaving 8 bases not matched to a gene. The CDR3 loop is CASSQISGSSDTQYF. The CDR3 DNA follows: TGTGCCAGCAGCCAAATTAGCGGGAGCTCAGATACGCAGTATTTT.

Many counts were recorded for this clonotype. The chain recombines TRBV7-8 with TRBJ1-5; no reliable D call. Germline V gives CDR1 SGHVS, CDR2 FQNEAQ. The CDR3 spans 15 residues. With 1 base removed from V and 0 bases from J, the gap between germline ends came to 7 bases. As DNA, the CDR3 is TGTGCCAGCAGCTTAGTGGAGGATAGCAATCAGCCCCAGCATTTT. Translating gives CASSLVEDSNQPQHF.

This clonotype was detected ten times or more. The chain's CDR3 is CASSLGSFVEDTQYF. The CDR3 DNA is TGTGCCAGCAGCTTAGGTAGTTTCGTTGAAGATACGCAGTATTTT. The chain joins TRBV7-2 to TRBJ2-3; D is unresolved. Germline-derived CDR1 and CDR2 are SGHTA and FQGNSA. This CDR3 has 15 amino acids. With 1 base removed from V and 5 bases from J, the gap between germline ends came to 13 bases.

This clonotype was recorded many times. This chain joins TRBV5-8 and TRBJ2-2; no definite D call. The CDR3 loop spans 13 amino acids. Germline V gives CDR1 SGHTS, CDR2 YDEGEE. Deletions cut 3 bases from V and 12 bases from J, with 15 bases between. The CDR3 bases are TGTGCCAGCAGCTCGGACGGTGTCAGGAAGCTGTTTTTT. This gives the protein CASSSDGVRKLFF.